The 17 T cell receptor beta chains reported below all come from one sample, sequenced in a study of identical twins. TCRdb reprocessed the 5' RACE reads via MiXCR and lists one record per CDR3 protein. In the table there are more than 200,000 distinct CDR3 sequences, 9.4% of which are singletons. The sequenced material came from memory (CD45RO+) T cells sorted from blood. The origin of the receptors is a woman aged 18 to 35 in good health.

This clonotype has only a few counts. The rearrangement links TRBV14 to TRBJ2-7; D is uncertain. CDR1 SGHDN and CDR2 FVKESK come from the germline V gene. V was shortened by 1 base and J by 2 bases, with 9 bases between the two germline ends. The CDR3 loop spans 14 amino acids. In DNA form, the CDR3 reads TGTGCCAGCAGCCAAGCGTCGGTTACCTACGAGCAGTACTTC. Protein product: CASSQASVTYEQYF.

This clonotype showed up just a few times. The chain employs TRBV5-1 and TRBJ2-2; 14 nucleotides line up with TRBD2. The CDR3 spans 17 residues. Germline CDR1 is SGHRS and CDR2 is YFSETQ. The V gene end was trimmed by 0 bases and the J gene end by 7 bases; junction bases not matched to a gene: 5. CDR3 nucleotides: TGCGCCAGCAGCTTGGCCGGGACTAGCGGGAGACACGGGGAGCTGTTTTTT. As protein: CASSLAGTSGRHGELFF. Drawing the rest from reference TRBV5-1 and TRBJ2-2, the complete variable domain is KAGVTQTPRYLIKTRGQQVTLSCSPISGHRSVSWYQQTPGQGLQFLFEYFSETQRNKGNFPGRFSGRQFSNSRSEMNVSTLELGDSALYLCASSLAGTSGRHGELFFGEGSRLTVL.

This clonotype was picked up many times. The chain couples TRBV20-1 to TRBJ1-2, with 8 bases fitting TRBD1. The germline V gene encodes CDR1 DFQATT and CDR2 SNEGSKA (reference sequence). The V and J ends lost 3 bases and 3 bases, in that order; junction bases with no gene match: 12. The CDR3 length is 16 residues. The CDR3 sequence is CSASDIPGQEHYGYTF. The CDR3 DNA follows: TGCAGTGCTAGTGATATTCCGGGACAGGAACACTATGGCTACACCTTC.

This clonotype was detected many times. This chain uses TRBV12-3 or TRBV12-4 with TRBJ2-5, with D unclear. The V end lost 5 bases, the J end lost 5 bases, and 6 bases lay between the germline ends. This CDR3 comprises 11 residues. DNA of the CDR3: TGTGCCAGCAGTCCACGGGAGACCCAGTACTTC. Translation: CASSPRETQYF.

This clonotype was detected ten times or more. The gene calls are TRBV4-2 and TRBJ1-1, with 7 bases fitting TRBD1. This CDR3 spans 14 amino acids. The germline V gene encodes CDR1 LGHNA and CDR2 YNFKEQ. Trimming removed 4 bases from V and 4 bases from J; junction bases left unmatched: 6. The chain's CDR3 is CASSPARQGTEAFF. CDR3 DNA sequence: TGTGCCAGCAGCCCCGCACGACAGGGCACTGAAGCTTTCTTT.

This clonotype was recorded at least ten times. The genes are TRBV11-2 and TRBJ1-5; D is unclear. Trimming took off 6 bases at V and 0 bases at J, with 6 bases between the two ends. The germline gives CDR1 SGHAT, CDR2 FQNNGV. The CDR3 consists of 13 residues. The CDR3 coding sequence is TGTGCCAGCAGTCCCCATAGCAATCAGCCCCAGCATTTT. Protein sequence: CASSPHSNQPQHF.

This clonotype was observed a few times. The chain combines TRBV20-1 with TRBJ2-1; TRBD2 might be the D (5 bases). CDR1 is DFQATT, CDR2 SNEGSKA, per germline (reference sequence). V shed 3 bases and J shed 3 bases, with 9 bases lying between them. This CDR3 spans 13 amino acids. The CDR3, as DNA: TGCAGTGCTAGCTCGGGGAACTACAATGAGCAGTTCTTC. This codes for CSASSGNYNEQFF.

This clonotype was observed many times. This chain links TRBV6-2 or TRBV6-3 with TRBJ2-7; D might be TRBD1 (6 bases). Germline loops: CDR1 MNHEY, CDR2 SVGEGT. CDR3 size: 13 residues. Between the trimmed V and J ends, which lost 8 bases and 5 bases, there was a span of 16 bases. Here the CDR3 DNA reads TGTGCCAGCGATTCACAGGGAGTCAACGAGCAGTACTTC. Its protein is CASDSQGVNEQYF.

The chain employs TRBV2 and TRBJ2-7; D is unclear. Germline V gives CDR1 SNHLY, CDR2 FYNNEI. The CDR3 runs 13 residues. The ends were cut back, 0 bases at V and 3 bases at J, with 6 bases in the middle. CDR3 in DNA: TGTGCCAGCAGTGAAGCGGCCAGCTACGAGCAGTACTTC. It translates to CASSEAASYEQYF. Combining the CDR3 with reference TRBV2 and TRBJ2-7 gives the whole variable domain EPEVTQTPSHQVTQMGQEVILRCVPISNHLYFYWYRQILGQKVEFLVSFYNNEISEKSEIFDDQFSVERPDGSNFTLKIRSTKLEDSAMYFCASSEAASYEQYFGPGTRLTVT.

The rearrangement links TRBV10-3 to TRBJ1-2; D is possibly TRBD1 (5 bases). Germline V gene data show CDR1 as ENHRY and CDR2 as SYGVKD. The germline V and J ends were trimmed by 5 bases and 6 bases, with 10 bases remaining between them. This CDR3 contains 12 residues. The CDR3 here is CAISPAGDGYTF. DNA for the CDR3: TGTGCCATCAGTCCTGCGGGGGATGGCTACACCTTC.

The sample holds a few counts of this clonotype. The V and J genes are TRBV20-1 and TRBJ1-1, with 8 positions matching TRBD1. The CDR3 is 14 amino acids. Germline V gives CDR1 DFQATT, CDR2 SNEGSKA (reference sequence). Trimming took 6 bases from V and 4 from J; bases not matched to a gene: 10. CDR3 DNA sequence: TGCAGTGCGGAAAATGGACAGGGCAGCACTGAAGCTTTCTTT. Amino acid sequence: CSAENGQGSTEAFF.

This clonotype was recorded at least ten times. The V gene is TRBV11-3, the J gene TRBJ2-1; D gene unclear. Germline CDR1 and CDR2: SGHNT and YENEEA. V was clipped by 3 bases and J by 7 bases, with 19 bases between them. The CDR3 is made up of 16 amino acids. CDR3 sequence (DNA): TGTGCCAGCAGCTTCCCCCCGGGCCGTCTCGGGAATGAGCAGTTCTTC. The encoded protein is CASSFPPGRLGNEQFF.

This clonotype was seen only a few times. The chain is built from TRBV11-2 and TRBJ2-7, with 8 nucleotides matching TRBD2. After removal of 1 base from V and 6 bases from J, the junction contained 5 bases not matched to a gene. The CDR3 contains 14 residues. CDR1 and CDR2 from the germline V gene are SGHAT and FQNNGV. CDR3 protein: CASSLVTGGVEQYF. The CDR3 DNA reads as TGTGCCAGCAGCTTAGTTACGGGAGGGGTCGAGCAGTACTTC.

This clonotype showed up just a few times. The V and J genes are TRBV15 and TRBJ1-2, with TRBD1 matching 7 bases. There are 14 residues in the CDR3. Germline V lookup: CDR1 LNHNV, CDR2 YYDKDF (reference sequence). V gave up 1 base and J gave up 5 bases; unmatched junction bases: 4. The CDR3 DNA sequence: TGTGCCACCAGCAGAGGAGGGGGCGCGTATGGCTACACCTTC. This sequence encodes CATSRGGGAYGYTF.

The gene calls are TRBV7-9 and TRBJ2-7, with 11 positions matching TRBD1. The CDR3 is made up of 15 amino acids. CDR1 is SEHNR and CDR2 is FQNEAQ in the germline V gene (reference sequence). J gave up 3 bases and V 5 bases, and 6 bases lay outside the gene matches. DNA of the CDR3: TGTGCCAGCAGCCTAACGGGACAGGGGGACTACGAGCAGTACTTC. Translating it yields CASSLTGQGDYEQYF.

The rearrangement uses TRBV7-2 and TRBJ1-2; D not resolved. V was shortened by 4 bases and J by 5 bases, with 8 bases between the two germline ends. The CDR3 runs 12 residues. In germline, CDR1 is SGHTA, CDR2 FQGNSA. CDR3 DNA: TGTGCCAGCAGCTGGACGGGATATGGCTACACCTTC. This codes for CASSWTGYGYTF.

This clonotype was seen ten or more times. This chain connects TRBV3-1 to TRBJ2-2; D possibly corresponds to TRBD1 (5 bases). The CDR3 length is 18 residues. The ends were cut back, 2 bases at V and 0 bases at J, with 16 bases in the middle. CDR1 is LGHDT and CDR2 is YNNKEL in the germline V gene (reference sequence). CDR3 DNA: TGTGCCAGCAGCCAACTCCGACAGAGTTATACGAACACCGGGGAGCTGTTTTTT. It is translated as CASSQLRQSYTNTGELFF.